The 13 T cell receptor beta chains presented below share a single source sample, sequenced in a study of blood T cells in healthy people across ages. With a J-beta primer mix and a sample-barcoded 5' primer, a second PCR ran 7 to 11 cycles. Using its own MiXCR run on the 5' RACE reads, TCRdb lists one record per CDR3 protein. The table has 1.4 million or so distinct CDR3 sequences, 42% seen once. The sequenced sample was blood. The source is a woman aged 18-29 years in good health.

This clonotype was picked up a small number of times. V is TRBV29-1 and J is TRBJ1-2; 8 positions agree with TRBD1. The junction had 4 bases not matched to a gene; V was cut back by 5 bases and J by 2 bases. The germline gives CDR1 SQVTM, CDR2 ANQGSEA. This CDR3 region has 13 residues. The DNA for the CDR3 is TGCAGCGTTCTACAGGGGGACAACTATGGCTACACCTTC. It yields the protein CSVLQGDNYGYTF. The whole variable domain, filled in from reference TRBV29-1 and TRBJ1-2, reads SAVISQKPSRDICQRGTSLTIQCQVDSQVTMMFWYRQQPGQSLTLIATANQGSEATYESGFVIDKFPISRPNLTFSTLTVSNMSPEDSSIYLCSVLQGDNYGYTFGSGTRLTVV.

The chain carries TRBV4-3 and TRBJ2-3; no clear D. Germline CDR1 reads LGHNA; CDR2 reads YSLEER. The germline V and J ends were trimmed by 4 bases and 0 bases, with 14 bases remaining between them. This CDR3 is 16 amino acids long. The CDR3 is CASSPFARRSTDTQYF. CDR3 DNA sequence: TGCGCCAGCAGCCCTTTCGCCCGGAGAAGCACAGATACGCAGTATTTT.

V usage is TRBV6-5 and J usage is TRBJ2-1; D gene ambiguous. CDR1 is MNHEY, CDR2 SVGAGI, per germline. The CDR3 loop spans 13 amino acids. The V end lost 6 bases, the J end lost 2 bases, and 8 bases lay between the germline ends. The CDR3 coding sequence is TGTGCCAGCAGACTGGACCCCTACAATGAGCAGTTCTTC. Its translation is CASRLDPYNEQFF.

The V gene is TRBV30, the J gene TRBJ2-7; TRBD2 is a possible D gene (5 bases). There are 16 residues in the CDR3. Germline-derived CDR1 and CDR2 are GTSNPN and SVGIG (reference sequence). Deletions cut 3 bases from V and 7 bases from J, with 25 bases between. DNA for the CDR3: TGTGCCTGGAGACGACTCAGCGGACCCTCCTACAATGAGCAGTACTTC. Encoded protein: CAWRRLSGPSYNEQYF.

This clonotype was found many times. V and J are TRBV7-2 and TRBJ2-3, with D unclear. The CDR3 runs to 13 residues. V was pared by 6 bases and J by 6 bases, with 13 bases between. Germline V gene sequence: CDR1 SGHTA, CDR2 FQGNSA. The CDR3 is CASRPQGFDTQYF. The CDR3 DNA reads TGTGCCAGCAGACCCCAAGGGTTTGATACGCAGTATTTT.

The genes are TRBV29-1 and TRBJ1-4; D call uncertain. This CDR3 contains 12 residues. In germline, CDR1 is SQVTM, CDR2 ANQGSEA. The V end lost 8 bases, the J end lost 0 bases, and 7 bases lay between the germline ends. Here the CDR3 reads CSISSTNEKLFF. DNA of the CDR3: TGCAGCATCTCCTCAACTAATGAAAAACTGTTTTTT.

V usage is TRBV9 and J usage is TRBJ2-3; TRBD1 matches at 7 bases. Losses at the gene ends were 0 bases for V and 5 bases for J; bases not matched to a gene: 3. From germline, CDR1 is SGDLS and CDR2 YYNGEE. The CDR3 runs 14 residues. CDR3 sequence (DNA): TGTGCCAGCAGCGTAGAACAGGGGAGAGATACGCAGTATTTT. Protein: CASSVEQGRDTQYF.

The gene calls are TRBV4-2 and TRBJ2-1, with 8 positions matching TRBD2. V dropped 1 base and J dropped 7; count of bases not matched to a gene: 9. Germline-derived CDR1 and CDR2 are LGHNA and YNFKEQ. The CDR3 contains 16 residues. In DNA form, the CDR3 reads TGTGCCAGCAGCCAAGTCGCGCAGCGGGAGTTTAATGAGCAGTTCTTC. Translating gives CASSQVAQREFNEQFF.

In its sample, this clonotype was seen once. The CDR3 here is CASSRTGGVRGFEAFF. The CDR3 nucleotides read TGTGCCAGCTCACGGACCGGGGGAGTACGGGGCTTTGAAGCTTTCTTT. This chain connects TRBV18 to TRBJ1-1, with D tentatively TRBD1 (5 bases). Germline values: CDR1 KGHSH, CDR2 LQKENI. V was cut by 4 bases and J by 7 bases, with 22 bases left in between. This CDR3 region has 16 residues. Variable domain in full (rest from reference TRBV18 and TRBJ1-1): NAGVMQNPRHLVRRRGQEARLRCSPMKGHSHVYWYRQLPEEGLKFMVYLQKENIIDESGMPKERFSAEFPKEGPSILRIQQVVRGDSAAYFCASSRTGGVRGFEAFFGQGTRLTVV.

This clonotype came up a few times. The V call is TRBV7-6, the J call TRBJ2-5; unclear D gene. CDR3 length equals 14 residues. With 5 bases removed from V and 1 base from J, the gap between germline ends came to 11 bases. The germline CDR1 and CDR2 sequences are SGHVS and FNYEAQ. The CDR3 loop reads CASSPRATQETQYF. The CDR3 DNA follows: TGTGCCAGCAGCCCAAGGGCCACCCAAGAGACCCAGTACTTC.

The CDR3 is CSAPPHRDPNTEAFF. CDR3 in DNA: TGCAGTGCTCCCCCCCACAGGGACCCGAACACTGAAGCTTTCTTT. The chain combines TRBV20-1 with TRBJ1-1; D possibly corresponds to TRBD1 (6 bases). The ends were cut back, 5 bases at V and 1 base at J, with 17 bases in the middle. The CDR3 totals 15 residues. Germline V gene lookup returns CDR1 DFQATT and CDR2 SNEGSKA (reference sequence).

This clonotype was seen more than once but under ten times. The gene calls are TRBV7-3 and TRBJ2-1; tentatively, D is TRBD1 (6 bases). This CDR3 region has 14 residues. The germline V and J ends were trimmed by 1 base and 9 bases, with 13 bases remaining between them. The germline gives CDR1 SGHTA, CDR2 FQGTGA. The CDR3 region is CASSLNPGVFEQFF. For the CDR3, the DNA is TGTGCCAGCAGCTTAAATCCAGGGGTTTTTGAGCAGTTCTTC.

This clonotype was counted between two and nine times. The rearrangement links TRBV7-9 to TRBJ1-4; D gene uncertain. Germline V gene sequence: CDR1 SEHNR, CDR2 FQNEAQ (reference sequence). V was trimmed by 3 bases and J by 0 bases, leaving 8 bases between them. The CDR3 is made up of 15 amino acids. In nucleotides, the CDR3 is TGTGCCAGCAGCTTTATTCCGTCAACTAATGAAAAACTGTTTTTT. This sequence encodes CASSFIPSTNEKLFF.